This TCR beta chain is drawn from a study of cytomegalovirus exposure and HLA in healthy donors. A multiplex PCR was run with 60 Vbeta primers and 13 Jbeta primers. The data were produced by immunoSEQ multiplex PCR, yet TCRdb's version contains in-frame clones alone and is incomplete. The sample carries roughly 130,000 clones, around 74% recorded once. The CDR3 loop spans 15 amino acids. The V gene's germline CDR1 is SGHRS and CDR2 YFSETQ. The junction had 4 bases not matched to a gene; V was cut back by 4 bases and J by 0 bases. The sample was PBMCs. The receptor was isolated from a man aged 35 to 55 in good health and CMV-seropositive. This chain uses TRBV5-1 with TRBJ2-3; 8 nucleotides line up with TRBD1. DNA of the CDR3: TGCGCCAGCAGCCCCCGGGACAGGAGCACAGATACGCAGTATTTT. Amino acid sequence: CASSPRDRSTDTQYF.